The T cell receptor (beta chain) described here comes from a study of blood T cell repertoires in COVID-19. The assay was immunoSEQ multiplex PCR, and TCRdb's table has in-frame clones only and misses some. The sample carries 230,000 or so clones, roughly 89% recorded once. V gave up 3 bases and J gave up 3 bases, with 18 bases separating them. Germline loops: CDR1 DFQATT, CDR2 SNEGSKA (reference sequence). The CDR3 totals 15 residues. The TCR sequence derives from a woman aged 40 to 50 who had recovered from COVID-19. The specimen sequenced was peripheral blood. J is TRBJ2-7 and V is TRBV20-1; weak D call: TRBD1 (6 bases). The CDR3 region is CSASSGGDTYYEQYF. DNA of the CDR3: TGCAGTGCTAGTTCTGGTGGGGACACATACTACGAGCAGTACTTC.